This T cell receptor (beta chain) was obtained from a study of CD8+ T cells in alopecia areata. Isolated RNA was reverse transcribed into cDNA used as the sequencing template. TCRdb's table, derived via immunoSEQ multiplex PCR, lists solely in-frame clones and lacks some. Here the sample spans roughly 180,000 clones, around 63% being singletons. This clone has just one count. Alopecia areata patients provided lesional scalp punch biopsies and peripheral blood, both collected for the study. PBMCs served as the source from which CD4+ and CD8+ T cells were sorted. Trimming removed 2 bases at V and 1 base at J, with 18 bases between. Germline V gives CDR1 SGHTS, CDR2 YDEGEE. The CDR3 sequence is 17 residues long.

The source of this sequence is a human donor with alopecia areata. This rearrangement joins TRBV5-8 to TRBJ1-1; D gene unclear. The specimen comprised CD4+ T cells sorted from blood, sampled at week 0. This CDR3 reads CASSFSLHSSPNTEAFF. The CDR3, as DNA: TGTGCCAGCAGCTTTTCGCTCCACAGTAGCCCGAACACTGAAGCTTTCTTT.